One T cell receptor (beta chain) is described in this entry. The CDR3 is 13 residues long. CDR1 is SGHVS, CDR2 FQNEAQ, per germline. V lost 7 bases to trimming and J lost 6 bases; unmatched junction nucleotides: 6. These data belong to a study of blood T cell repertoires in COVID-19. For the study at large: Acute and convalescent COVID-19 specimens originated in the United States, Italy and Spain. PBMCs, B-cell-depleted T cells, or T cells were the source of the cDNA or gDNA that made up the material.

Using immunoSEQ multiplex PCR, the repertoire was profiled, and TCRdb retains in-frame clones only, with some absent. This sample has more than 80,000 clones, with more than 80% found just once. This TCR came from a woman aged 55-69 years with acute or convalescent COVID-19. V usage is TRBV7-8 and J usage is TRBJ2-3; 8 bases fit TRBD1. The specimen sequenced was peripheral blood. The CDR3: CASTSGGRDTQYF. CDR3 in DNA: TGTGCCAGCACCTCAGGGGGCCGCGATACGCAGTATTTT.